Sequencing of this T cell receptor (beta chain) was carried out in a study of CXCR3-negative and CXCR3-positive naive CD8 T cells (dated by TCRdb to the late 2010s). With respect to the entire study: In total, 120 million to 150 million TRB reads were obtained, corresponding to roughly 1.5 +/- 0.3 million reads per library. Diversity and physicochemical repertoire analyses covered eleven to twelve donors pooled from two independent experiments. For the TRBV-TRBJ cluster analysis, the naive subsets came from about five donors, while the memory cells came from 3 donors. The full study reports these points: Both naive subsets had comparably high repertoire diversity, while memory CD8+ T cells had much lower repertoire diversity. Surface CD5, linked to self-reactivity in mice, was comparable between naive subsets; TCR interaction strength was therefore also inferred from TRB CDR3 physicochemical properties. CXCR3 expression partially decreased after cryopreservation, so most assays used freshly isolated PBMCs. TRBV-TRBJ usage was similar between naive CXCR3-negative and CXCR3-positive cells from the same donor, while memory cells showed distinct patterns.

Sequencing instrument: NextSeq 550. The Human TCR Profiling Kit (MiLaboratory) was used to make UMI-labeled 5' RACE TRB cDNA libraries. cDNA synthesis used the entire amount of extracted RNA, and PCR amplification then used the entire amount of cDNA produced. Libraries were prepared in parallel with an identical number of PCR cycles. As for the original processing: MIGEC and MiXCR extracted about 50,000 +/- 9,200 unique UMI-labeled TRB cDNA molecules per library, requiring at least two reads per UMI. Each library averaged approximately 40,000 +/- 10,000 functional in-frame TRB CDR3 nucleotide clonotypes without stop codons. After downsampling to 5000 UMI-labeled TRB molecules per sample, diversity metrics, including normalized Shannon-Wiener and Chao1, were computed in VDJtools. Clonotype-size-weighted physicochemical properties of the central five CDR3 residues (interaction energy, strength, volume and Kidera factor 4) were computed in VDJtools. The reads underwent TCRdb reprocessing, giving one record for each CDR3 protein sequence and no DNA. These V and J calls derive from TCRdb rather than the authors' analysis. This sample's records show about 40,000 distinct CDR3 sequences. The ten largest clonotypes hold about 11% of the sample.

Via the germline V gene, CDR1 is SGHDT and CDR2 YYEEEE. The CDR3 starts with the cysteine, ends with the phenylalanine, and has 16 residues. The protein alone is recorded here. Each CD8+ T cell subset was flow-sorted in triplicate, and 300,000 or so cells per subset were placed directly into RLT lysis buffer. Standard density gradient centrifugation was used to isolate peripheral blood mononuclear cells from buffy coats. Total RNA was extracted from sorted cells using an RNeasy Mini Kit. Regarding this clonotype: It has no known antigen specificity.

The sequence came from a human donor in good health. Some clones in this sample may be carry-over from other donors' samples. Material: memory CD8+ T cells from blood. The sample's cell subset or site label, decoded: conventional CD8+ memory T cells (TMEM), sorted as controls. This sequence uses TRBV5-6 and TRBJ1-5. CDR3 reads: CASSLAVGSGNQPQHF.